This T cell receptor beta chain was captured in a study of cytomegalovirus exposure and HLA in healthy donors. Study-wide results and limits: One later analysis, an examination of the approximately 130 validation repertoires, found that first-cohort TCR clusters tended to co-occur in them. Generally TCR sequences proved uncommon, though certain public TCRs appeared in numerous donors. The study labeled around 160 TCR beta chains cytomegalovirus-associated.

The validation cohort, a group of over a hundred subjects, included the donors and was separate from the roughly 700-subject first cohort. Germline V gene lookup returns CDR1 MNHEY and CDR2 SMNVEV (reference sequence). The length of the CDR3 is 15 residues. Trimming cost V 4 bases and J 5 bases, with 15 bases left between them. TCRdb's copy holds only in-frame clones and misses some; the assay was immunoSEQ multiplex PCR. The sample holds 250,000 or so clones, roughly 87% seen once. On this clone itself: Its antigen is unknown.

This TCR was recovered from a man younger than 35 in good health and CMV-seropositive. This sequence joins TRBV27 and TRBJ2-1, with TRBD2 as a possible D gene (6 bases). Sequenced input: PBMCs. The CDR3 is CASSYIQTRNNEQFF. The CDR3 DNA is TGTGCCAGCAGTTACATACAGACTAGAAACAATGAGCAGTTCTTC.